The T cell receptor (beta chain) under discussion was sequenced for a study of blood T cell repertoires in COVID-19. About the study: There were acute and convalescent COVID-19 samples, and they came from the United States, Italy and Spain.

Per the study methods: Estimates of nucleated cell counts were drawn from the amplification of reference gene primers. The table came from immunoSEQ multiplex PCR; TCRdb's copy has only in-frame clones and leaves some out. V and J calls and clone size are those listed in that table; D and trimming were worked out from the DNA. The sample gives approximately 230,000 clones, roughly 87% of which show up once; around 3% is in the top ten. Sequenced input: peripheral blood. The clonotype originates from a man between 18 and 35 years old with active or convalescent COVID-19.

The CDR3 bases are TGTGCCAGCAGTTTATACGGGACAGCCCTCAAACTGTTTTTT. It yields the protein CASSLYGTALKLFF. The chain is built from TRBV28 and TRBJ1-4; 7 bases are shared with TRBD1. With V trimmed by 1 base and J by 11 bases, 7 bases remained unmatched. Germline values: CDR1 MDHEN, CDR2 SYDVKM. The CDR3 totals 14 residues.